One sample yielded the 7 T cell receptor beta chains listed below, sequenced in a study of cytomegalovirus exposure and HLA in healthy donors. Primers included in the PCR were 60 Vbeta and 13 Jbeta primers. Libraries were prepared by immunoSEQ multiplex PCR; TCRdb keeps only in-frame clonotypes and omits some of them. The sample consists of fewer than 200,000 clones, approximately 80% of them appearing once. Specimen: PBMCs. The receptors derive from a woman between 50 and 59 years old in good health and CMV-seronegative.

Ten or more counts support this clone. This sequence joins TRBV27 and TRBJ2-7; 8 bases are a match to TRBD1. The ends lost 5 bases at V and 2 bases at J; junction bases unmatched: 8. CDR3 length: 15 residues. Germline CDR1 MNHEY, CDR2 SMNVEV (reference sequence). This CDR3 is CASSTPGTGAYEQYF. DNA for the CDR3: TGTGCCAGCAGTACTCCCGGGACAGGCGCCTACGAGCAGTACTTC.

This sequence joins TRBV5-1 and TRBJ2-3, with TRBD2 matching over 9 bases. The CDR3 runs 15 residues. Germline CDR1 SGHRS, CDR2 YFSETQ. Losses at the gene ends were 5 bases for V and 3 bases for J; bases not matched to a gene: 7. The CDR3 region has the DNA TGCGCCAGCAGTACCTCTAGCGGGGTAACAGATACGCAGTATTTT. Protein: CASSTSSGVTDTQYF.

The chain links TRBV7-9 to TRBJ1-6; TRBD1 matches at 8 bases. The ends lost 9 bases at V and 3 bases at J; junction bases unmatched: 7. CDR1 and CDR2 (germline): SEHNR, FQNEAQ (reference sequence). CDR3 length equals 15 residues. CDR3 residues: CARLRTGIYNSPLHF. CDR3 DNA sequence: TGTGCCAGGCTGAGGACAGGGATCTATAATTCACCCCTCCACTTT.

CDR3 DNA: TGTGCCAGCAGCTCCCGGGACAGGGCCTATGGCTACACCTTC. This encodes CASSSRDRAYGYTF. This chain connects TRBV7-9 to TRBJ1-2; 9 bases agree with TRBD1. V gave up 4 bases and J gave up 4 bases; unmatched junction bases: 4. Looked up from germline, CDR1 is SEHNR and CDR2 is FQNEAQ (reference sequence). This CDR3 is built from 14 residues.

The chain joins TRBV5-1 to TRBJ2-1, with D possibly TRBD2 on 7 matching bases. Germline V gene data show CDR1 as SGHRS and CDR2 as YFSETQ. The V end was cut by 4 bases, the J end by 7 bases, with 18 bases between. The CDR3 is made up of 15 amino acids. The CDR3 sequence is CASSMGGGAGNEQFF. Written as DNA, the CDR3 is TGCGCCAGCAGCATGGGGGGGGGCGCCGGGAATGAGCAGTTCTTC.

As for this clone: The sample contains more than one DNA sequence encoding this CDR3. The V call is TRBV11-2, the J call TRBJ1-1; D may be TRBD1 (5 bases). Looked up from germline, CDR1 is SGHAT and CDR2 is FQNNGV. This CDR3 has 14 amino acids. Trimming left V 2 bases short and J 0 bases short, with 7 bases between. CDR3 residues: CASSLQGMNTEAFF. CDR3 coding DNA: TGTGCCAGCAGCTTACAGGGTATGAACACTGAAGCTTTCTTT.

This chain joins TRBV7-9 and TRBJ2-3; the match to TRBD2 covers 8 bases. The CDR3 is 15 amino acids. The germline V gene encodes CDR1 SEHNR and CDR2 FQNEAQ (reference sequence). Trimming cost V 5 bases and J 8 bases; bases outside gene matches: 12. CDR3 nucleotide sequence: TGTGCCAGCAGCACCCCTCGGGGGGGGACGGGTACGCAGTATTTT. This sequence encodes CASSTPRGGTGTQYF.